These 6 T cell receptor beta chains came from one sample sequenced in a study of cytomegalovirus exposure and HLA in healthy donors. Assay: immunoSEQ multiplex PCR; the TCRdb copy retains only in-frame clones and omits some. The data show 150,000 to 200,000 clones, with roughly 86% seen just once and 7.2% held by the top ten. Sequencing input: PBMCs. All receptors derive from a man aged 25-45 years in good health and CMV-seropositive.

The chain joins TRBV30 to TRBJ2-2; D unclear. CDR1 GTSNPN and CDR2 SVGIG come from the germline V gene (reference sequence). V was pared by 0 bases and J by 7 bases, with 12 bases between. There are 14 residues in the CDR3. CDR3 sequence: CAWSVIPWGGELFF. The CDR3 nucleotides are TGTGCCTGGAGTGTAATCCCCTGGGGCGGGGAGCTGTTTTTT.

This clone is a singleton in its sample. The CDR3 protein is CASGRLRRETQYF. The CDR3 coding sequence is TGTGCCAGCGGCAGGTTGAGGCGAGAGACCCAGTACTTC. The chain uses TRBV27 and TRBJ2-5; no clear D gene. Trimming pared 8 bases from V and 4 bases from J, leaving 14 bases between. CDR3 length: 13 amino acids. Germline loops: CDR1 MNHEY, CDR2 SMNVEV (reference sequence).

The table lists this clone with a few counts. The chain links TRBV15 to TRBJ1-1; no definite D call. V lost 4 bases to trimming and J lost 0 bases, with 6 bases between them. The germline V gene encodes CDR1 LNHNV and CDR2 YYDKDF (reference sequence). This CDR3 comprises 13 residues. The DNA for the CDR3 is TGTGCCACCAGCATACAGATGAACACTGAAGCTTTCTTT. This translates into CATSIQMNTEAFF.

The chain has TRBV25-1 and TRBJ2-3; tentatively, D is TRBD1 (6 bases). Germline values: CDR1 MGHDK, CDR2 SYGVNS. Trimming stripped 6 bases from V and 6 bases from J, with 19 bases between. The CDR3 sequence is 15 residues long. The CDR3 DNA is TGTGCCAGCAGGAGAACCGGGACATCCATGGATACGCAGTATTTT. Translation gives CASRRTGTSMDTQYF.

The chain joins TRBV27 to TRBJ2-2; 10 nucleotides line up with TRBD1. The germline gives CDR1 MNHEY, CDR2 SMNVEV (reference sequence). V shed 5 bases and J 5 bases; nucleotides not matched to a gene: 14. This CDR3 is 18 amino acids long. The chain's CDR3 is CASSPRPPGQGLTGELFF. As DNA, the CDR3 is TGTGCCAGCAGTCCTAGACCCCCGGGACAGGGGCTGACCGGGGAGCTGTTTTTT.

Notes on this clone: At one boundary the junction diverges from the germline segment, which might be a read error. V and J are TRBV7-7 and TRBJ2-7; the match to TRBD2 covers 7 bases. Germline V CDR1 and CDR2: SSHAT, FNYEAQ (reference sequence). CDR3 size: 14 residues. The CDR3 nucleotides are TGTGCTAGCAGCCCAAGCGGGAACTCCTACGAGCAGTACTTC. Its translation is CASSPSGNSYEQYF.